This T cell receptor (beta chain) is drawn from a study of CD8+CD57+ T cells in acquired aplastic anemia. Study information: Sorted CD4+ and CD8+ cell DNA averaged approximately 3 ug. Findings and caveats of the study: Patients did not significantly differ from controls in CD8+ Simpson's diversity.

For sequencing, patients were chosen who had shown expansion of CD8+CD57+ cells by flow cytometry. CDR3 and TCR beta VDJ profiling relied on genomic DNA as the template. TCRdb reprocessed the reads with MiXCR, giving one entry per CDR3 protein. The repertoire holds some 180,000 distinct CDR3 sequences, with about three fifths as singletons. The CDR3 loop spans 18 amino acids. V lost 5 bases to trimming and J lost 0 bases, with 17 bases between them. The table lists this clonotype with many counts. The antigen remains undetermined. The chain is built from TRBV12-3 or TRBV12-4 and TRBJ2-6; the D gene could be TRBD1 or TRBD2 (5 bases each). The receptor comes from a human donor with aplastic anemia. Sequencing was performed on sorted CD4+, CD8+, or CD8+CD57+ T cells (not recorded which) from PBMCs. For the CDR3, the DNA is TGTGCCAGCAGTGCCACCGGGACGGACCTCTCTGGGGCCAACGTCCTGACTTTC. Its translation: CASSATGTDLSGANVLTF.